These T cell receptor beta chains were read from a single sample in a study of T cells in Graves' hyperthyroidism and ophthalmopathy. TCRdb analysed the multiplex PCR reads with MiXCR anew, one entry per CDR3 protein. Here the sample spans some 740,000 distinct CDR3 sequences, approximately 15% being singletons. The sequenced sample was blood. The origin of the receptors is a woman aged 18-29 years with Graves' hyperthyroidism. The CDR3 runs from the conserved cysteine through the conserved F or W. Each record gives: clone size, J gene, D gene, V gene, CDR3 DNA, CDR3 protein. The D gene is left open where the match is weak. Rows give clone size only sometimes, using once, few, many, or a class for an expanded clone.

clone size: -; J gene: TRBJ1-6; D gene: -; V gene: TRBV20-1; CDR3 DNA: TGCAGTGCTAGAGATCGATCAGAAGCAAATTCACCCCTCCACTTT; CDR3 protein: CSARDRSEANSPLHF
clone size: many; J gene: TRBJ1-3; D gene: -; V gene: TRBV3-1; CDR3 DNA: TGTGCCAGCAGCCAATCATCCTGGTGGGGCGCGGACACCATATATTTT; CDR3 protein: CASSQSSWWGADTIYF
clone size: many; J gene: TRBJ2-1; D gene: -; V gene: TRBV20-1; CDR3 DNA: TGCAGTGCTAGAGGAGGGGGGGTGGATGAGCAGTTCTTC; CDR3 protein: CSARGGGVDEQFF
clone size: -; J gene: TRBJ2-7; D gene: -; V gene: TRBV5-1; CDR3 DNA: TGCGCCAGCAGCTTGGAAGGGGGCGCGGGGGAGCAGTACTTC; CDR3 protein: CASSLEGGAGEQYF
clone size: few; J gene: TRBJ2-7; D gene: TRBD2; V gene: TRBV6-1; CDR3 DNA: TGTGCCAGCAGTCTGGGGCTAGCGGGAGATTCAGTCTACGAGCAGTACTTC; CDR3 protein: CASSLGLAGDSVYEQYF
clone size: -; J gene: TRBJ2-3; D gene: TRBD2; V gene: TRBV20-1; CDR3 DNA: TGCAGTGCTAGGGGATCCTCGCTAGCGGGAGGCACAGATACGCAGTATTTT; CDR3 protein: CSARGSSLAGGTDTQYF
clone size: -; J gene: TRBJ2-5; D gene: TRBD2; V gene: TRBV6-1; CDR3 DNA: TGTGCCAGCATCCGGCTAGCGGGAGTGGGGGGAGAGACCCAGTACTTC; CDR3 protein: CASIRLAGVGGETQYF
clone size: few; J gene: TRBJ2-7; D gene: TRBD2; V gene: TRBV29-1; CDR3 DNA: TGCAGCGTTTCAAGATTAGCGGGAGGCTACGAGCAGTACTTC; CDR3 protein: CSVSRLAGGYEQYF
clone size: few; J gene: TRBJ2-3; D gene: -; V gene: TRBV7-6; CDR3 DNA: TGTGCCAGCAGCCCCGGAATCCGGATGTCCTCAGATACGCAGTATTTT; CDR3 protein: CASSPGIRMSSDTQYF
clone size: few; J gene: TRBJ1-1; D gene: -; V gene: TRBV14; CDR3 DNA: TGTGCCAGCAGCTCCGATTGGGGTAGCACTGAAGCTTTCTTT; CDR3 protein: CASSSDWGSTEAFF
clone size: many; J gene: TRBJ1-1; D gene: TRBD1; V gene: TRBV10-3; CDR3 DNA: TGTGCCATCAGCCTGGGACAGGGAGTCACTGAAGCTTTCTTT; CDR3 protein: CAISLGQGVTEAFF
clone size: few; J gene: TRBJ2-1; D gene: -; V gene: TRBV18; CDR3 DNA: TGTGCCAGCTCTCAAGTAGACGGGGGCTCCTACAATGAGCAGTTCTTC; CDR3 protein: CASSQVDGGSYNEQFF
clone size: many; J gene: TRBJ2-3; D gene: -; V gene: TRBV20-1; CDR3 DNA: TGCAGTCCAGAGGGGACACCCAGCACAGATACGCAGTATTTT; CDR3 protein: CSPEGTPSTDTQYF
clone size: many; J gene: TRBJ2-3; D gene: -; V gene: TRBV11-2; CDR3 DNA: TGTGCCACCGAAGGAGCGGGTAGCACAGATACGCAGTATTTT; CDR3 protein: CATEGAGSTDTQYF
clone size: -; J gene: TRBJ1-2; D gene: TRBD1; V gene: TRBV20-1; CDR3 DNA: TGCAGTGCTACATCGGGACAGAAGTATGGCTACACCTTC; CDR3 protein: CSATSGQKYGYTF
clone size: many; J gene: TRBJ2-1; D gene: TRBD1; V gene: TRBV27; CDR3 DNA: TGTGCCAGCAGTTTATGGGCAGGGGGCCTCAATGAGCAGTTCTTC; CDR3 protein: CASSLWAGGLNEQFF
clone size: -; J gene: TRBJ1-6; D gene: -; V gene: TRBV20-1; CDR3 DNA: TGCAGTGCTAGAGTAACCGGACCGAACGGGAATTCACCCCTCCACTTT; CDR3 protein: CSARVTGPNGNSPLHF
clone size: few; J gene: TRBJ2-7; D gene: -; V gene: TRBV24-1; CDR3 DNA: TGTGCCACCAGTTTAGGGGTTTACGACGAGCAGTACTTC; CDR3 protein: CATSLGVYDEQYF
clone size: -; J gene: TRBJ2-2; D gene: -; V gene: TRBV7-2; CDR3 DNA: TGTGCCAGCAGCTTAACTGCGGGGGCGTACACCGGGGAGCTGTTTTTT; CDR3 protein: CASSLTAGAYTGELFF
clone size: many; J gene: TRBJ1-5; D gene: TRBD1; V gene: TRBV5-6; CDR3 DNA: TGTGCCAGCAGCTTGGGACAGGGGACAAATCAGCCCCAGCATTTT; CDR3 protein: CASSLGQGTNQPQHF
clone size: few; J gene: TRBJ1-2; D gene: -; V gene: TRBV13; CDR3 DNA: TGTGCCAGCAGCTTAATTGTCGCTCAAACGACCTATGGCTACACCTTC; CDR3 protein: CASSLIVAQTTYGYTF
clone size: many; J gene: TRBJ1-1; D gene: TRBD1; V gene: TRBV6-1; CDR3 DNA: TGTGCCAGCAGCGGGACAGAGAACACTGAAGCTTTCTTT; CDR3 protein: CASSGTENTEAFF
clone size: many; J gene: TRBJ1-1; D gene: TRBD1; V gene: TRBV20-1; CDR3 DNA: TGCAGTGTCTCAGACAGGGACGTTGCCGCTTTCTTT; CDR3 protein: CSVSDRDVAAFF
clone size: few; J gene: TRBJ2-7; D gene: -; V gene: TRBV20-1; CDR3 DNA: TGCAGTGCTAGAGACCGTAAGAATAAGGCCCCCTACGAGCAGTACTTC; CDR3 protein: CSARDRKNKAPYEQYF
clone size: few; J gene: TRBJ2-7; D gene: TRBD2; V gene: TRBV7-2; CDR3 DNA: TGTGCCAGCAGCGTACAGGGACTAGCGGGATACGAGCAGTACTTC; CDR3 protein: CASSVQGLAGYEQYF
clone size: -; J gene: TRBJ2-7; D gene: TRBD2; V gene: TRBV6-1; CDR3 DNA: TGTGCCAGCAGCAAATACGCCGGGACTACCTACGAGCAGTACTTC; CDR3 protein: CASSKYAGTTYEQYF
clone size: many; J gene: TRBJ2-7; D gene: TRBD1; V gene: TRBV20-1; CDR3 DNA: TGCAGTGCTCTGGCGCCGGGACAGGGTGACGAGCAGTACTTC; CDR3 protein: CSALAPGQGDEQYF
clone size: -; J gene: TRBJ1-5; D gene: -; V gene: TRBV15; CDR3 DNA: TGTGCCACCAGCAGAGAAGGGGGGTATAGCAATCAGCCCCAGCATTTT; CDR3 protein: CATSREGGYSNQPQHF
clone size: many; J gene: TRBJ2-5; D gene: -; V gene: TRBV20-1; CDR3 DNA: TGCAGTGCTCCCCACCCCGGAGGACCAGACCAAGAGACCCAGTACTTC; CDR3 protein: CSAPHPGGPDQETQYF
clone size: few; J gene: TRBJ1-2; D gene: -; V gene: TRBV12-3/TRBV12-4; CDR3 DNA: TGTGCCAGCGGGGTAGAGACCCATGGGGCCAACTATGGCTACACCTTC; CDR3 protein: CASGVETHGANYGYTF
clone size: -; J gene: TRBJ2-1; D gene: -; V gene: TRBV12-3/TRBV12-4; CDR3 DNA: TGTGCCAGCAGTTTGGGGCTAGCGAAGAATGAGCAGTTCTTC; CDR3 protein: CASSLGLAKNEQFF
clone size: many; J gene: TRBJ2-5; D gene: TRBD2; V gene: TRBV12-3/TRBV12-4; CDR3 DNA: TGTGCCAGCACCTCACTAGCGGGAGCGACCGAGACCCAGTACTTC; CDR3 protein: CASTSLAGATETQYF
clone size: -; J gene: TRBJ1-2; D gene: -; V gene: TRBV20-1; CDR3 DNA: TGCAGTGCTAGAGACCCCATGCGGGGGAATGGCTACACCTTC; CDR3 protein: CSARDPMRGNGYTF
clone size: -; J gene: TRBJ2-5; D gene: TRBD2; V gene: TRBV11-1; CDR3 DNA: TGTGCCAGCAGCTCGGGACTAGCGGGGGGGCGGGCCCAGTACTTC; CDR3 protein: CASSSGLAGGRAQYF
clone size: few; J gene: TRBJ1-1; D gene: -; V gene: TRBV4-1; CDR3 DNA: TGCGCCAGCAGCCAAGTTATCATGCCTGAAGCTTTCTTT; CDR3 protein: CASSQVIMPEAFF
clone size: many; J gene: TRBJ2-1; D gene: TRBD2; V gene: TRBV28; CDR3 DNA: TGTGCCAGCAGTTCTACTGAGACTAGCGGATACTACAATGAGCAGTTCTTC; CDR3 protein: CASSSTETSGYYNEQFF
clone size: -; J gene: TRBJ2-1; D gene: TRBD1; V gene: TRBV27; CDR3 DNA: TGTGCCAGCAGTGCCCACTTCGGGACAGACTACAATGAGCAGTTCTTC; CDR3 protein: CASSAHFGTDYNEQFF
clone size: many; J gene: TRBJ2-3; D gene: TRBD1; V gene: TRBV27; CDR3 DNA: TGTGCCAGCAGCCCGGGACAGGGGAGCACAGATACGCAGTATTTT; CDR3 protein: CASSPGQGSTDTQYF
clone size: many; J gene: TRBJ1-1; D gene: -; V gene: TRBV13; CDR3 DNA: TGTGCCAGCAGCTCAGAGGGGGGAGGGCAAGCTTTCTTT; CDR3 protein: CASSSEGGGQAFF
clone size: few; J gene: TRBJ2-3; D gene: -; V gene: TRBV4-3; CDR3 DNA: TGCGCCAGCAGCCAAGATGGGGTGGCAGATACGCAGTATTTT; CDR3 protein: CASSQDGVADTQYF
clone size: -; J gene: TRBJ2-2; D gene: -; V gene: TRBV6-4; CDR3 DNA: TGTGCCAGCAGTGAAAAGGGGTCCACCGGGGAGCTGTTTTTT; CDR3 protein: CASSEKGSTGELFF
clone size: -; J gene: TRBJ1-1; D gene: -; V gene: TRBV30; CDR3 DNA: TGTGCCTGGTCCGGGGTAGTCGGGACTGAAGCTTTCTTT; CDR3 protein: CAWSGVVGTEAFF
clone size: few; J gene: TRBJ2-3; D gene: TRBD2; V gene: TRBV9; CDR3 DNA: TGTGCCAGCACCGGGACTAGCGGGATGGGGGATACGCAGTATTTT; CDR3 protein: CASTGTSGMGDTQYF
clone size: many; J gene: TRBJ2-1; D gene: -; V gene: TRBV3-1; CDR3 DNA: TGTGCCAGCAGCCCCTATAGGGGGGAGCTTGGTAATGAGCAGTTCTTC; CDR3 protein: CASSPYRGELGNEQFF
clone size: many; J gene: TRBJ2-3; D gene: -; V gene: TRBV7-9; CDR3 DNA: TGTGCCAGCAGCTTAGGGGCGACATTTACTACAGATACGCAGTATTTT; CDR3 protein: CASSLGATFTTDTQYF
clone size: many; J gene: TRBJ2-3; D gene: -; V gene: TRBV7-8; CDR3 DNA: TGTGCCAGCAGCTTAGATGGTAGTCGGTTCGATACGCAGTATTTT; CDR3 protein: CASSLDGSRFDTQYF
clone size: many; J gene: TRBJ1-2; D gene: -; V gene: TRBV28; CDR3 DNA: TGTGCCAGCAGTCCGCCGGGGGGCTATGGCTACACCTTC; CDR3 protein: CASSPPGGYGYTF
clone size: -; J gene: TRBJ2-3; D gene: TRBD2; V gene: TRBV11-1; CDR3 DNA: TGTGCCAGCAGCCCAGCGCTAGCGGGAGGGGCAGCAGATACGCAGTATTTT; CDR3 protein: CASSPALAGGAADTQYF
clone size: few; J gene: TRBJ2-2; D gene: TRBD2; V gene: TRBV12-3/TRBV12-4; CDR3 DNA: TGTGCCAGCAGTTTTGTCGTGGGAGGGCCTGTCACCGGGGAGCTGTTTTTT; CDR3 protein: CASSFVVGGPVTGELFF
clone size: many; J gene: TRBJ2-2; D gene: TRBD2; V gene: TRBV6-2/TRBV6-3; CDR3 DNA: TGTGCCAGCAGTCCACTTTTAGCGGGAAGCACCGGGGAGCTGTTTTTT; CDR3 protein: CASSPLLAGSTGELFF
clone size: many; J gene: TRBJ1-4; D gene: -; V gene: TRBV30; CDR3 DNA: TGTGCCTGCCCTAACCGGGAGGGATATGAAAAACTGTTTTTT; CDR3 protein: CACPNREGYEKLFF
clone size: many; J gene: TRBJ2-4; D gene: TRBD2; V gene: TRBV7-9; CDR3 DNA: TGTGCCAGCGCCGGGGGGGGTTACATTCAGTACTTC; CDR3 protein: CASAGGGYIQYF
clone size: -; J gene: TRBJ2-2; D gene: TRBD2; V gene: TRBV20-1; CDR3 DNA: TGCAGTGCTAGAGATGGCGGGAGGGCAACCGGGGAGCTGTTTTTT; CDR3 protein: CSARDGGRATGELFF
clone size: -; J gene: TRBJ2-7; D gene: TRBD1; V gene: TRBV30; CDR3 DNA: TGTGCCTGGAGTTATACGACAGGGGTGGCCGAGCAGTACTTC; CDR3 protein: CAWSYTTGVAEQYF
clone size: few; J gene: TRBJ1-1; D gene: -; V gene: TRBV15; CDR3 DNA: TGTGCCACCAGCAGAGAGGCCGGGGTGAACACTGAAGCTTTCTTT; CDR3 protein: CATSREAGVNTEAFF
clone size: many; J gene: TRBJ2-7; D gene: TRBD1; V gene: TRBV20-1; CDR3 DNA: TGCAGTGCGGGGGACAGGGGAAAATACGAGCAGTACTTC; CDR3 protein: CSAGDRGKYEQYF